This TCR beta chain was recorded in a study of shared clonotypes between healthy human individuals. Across the whole study: Each donor's CD4 naive and CD4 memory cells filled three plates apiece, CD8 naive two, and CD8 memory one.

TCRdb keeps only in-frame clones here, not all; method: immunoSEQ multiplex PCR. The sample shows about 1,900,000 clones, about 95% of them seen only once. V lost 4 bases, J lost 2 bases, and 18 bases lay in between. Germline lookup yields CDR1 SGHAT and CDR2 FQNNGV. The CDR3 spans 16 residues. The naive CD8 subset, CD45RO-negative cells positively selected for CCR7, excluded terminally differentiated effector memory CD45RA+ cells. Overall study results and limits: Incompleteness in sorted-subset sequencing, despite large depth, was shown by rarefaction.

On this clone itself: Its target is unknown.

The sequencing sample was made of naive CD8+ T cells sorted from blood. The rearrangement joins TRBV11-2 to TRBJ2-7; D is uncertain. This TCR derives from a man younger than 35 in good health. CDR3 sequence reads: CASSSYDTYNPYEQYF. The CDR3 DNA sequence: TGTGCCAGCAGCTCCTATGACACGTACAATCCCTACGAGCAGTACTTC.